Listed below are T cell receptor beta chains from one sample, sequenced in a study of blood T cells in healthy people across ages. TCRdb ran MiXCR on the 5' RACE reads and lists one entry per CDR3 protein. Of around 1.5 million distinct CDR3 sequences in the sample, around two fifths are singletons; the top ten hold less than 8%. The sequenced sample consisted of blood. The receptors here all came from a woman between 18 and 29 years old in good health. Each CDR3 is given with its conserved first and last residue. The order of the fields is D gene, clone size, J gene, V gene, CDR3 DNA, CDR3 protein. The D gene is left open where the match is weak. Only part of the rows carry a size: once, few, many, or a class if the clone is expanded.

d_call: -
clone_size: -
j_call: TRBJ2-7
v_call: TRBV29-1
cdr3_nt: TGCAGCGTTGAAATGGTTTTAGGGTACGAGCAGTACTTC
cdr3_aa: CSVEMVLGYEQYF

d_call: TRBD2
clone_size: once
j_call: TRBJ2-3
v_call: TRBV4-2
cdr3_nt: TGTGCCAGCAGCCAAGCGGTTGCCGGGAGGGAAACAGATACGCAGTATTTT
cdr3_aa: CASSQAVAGRETDTQYF

d_call: TRBD2
clone_size: -
j_call: TRBJ2-7
v_call: TRBV5-1
cdr3_nt: TGCGCCAGCAGCTACCTAGCGGGAGGGCCCCTCGAGCAGTACTTC
cdr3_aa: CASSYLAGGPLEQYF

d_call: -
clone_size: -
j_call: TRBJ2-7
v_call: TRBV7-9
cdr3_nt: TGTGCCAGCAGTTTTGTCCCCTACGAGCAGTACTTC
cdr3_aa: CASSFVPYEQYF

d_call: -
clone_size: few
j_call: TRBJ1-2
v_call: TRBV4-1
cdr3_nt: TGCGCCAGCAGCCAACGGCAGGACGCTAACTATGGCTACACCTTC
cdr3_aa: CASSQRQDANYGYTF

d_call: -
clone_size: few
j_call: TRBJ1-6
v_call: TRBV10-2
cdr3_nt: TGCGCCAGCAGTGAAGAGCAAAATAATTCACCCCTCCACTTT
cdr3_aa: CASSEEQNNSPLHF

d_call: -
clone_size: -
j_call: TRBJ2-5
v_call: TRBV21-1
cdr3_nt: TGTGCCAGCACCGGGGACTCGGAGACCCAGTACTTC
cdr3_aa: CASTGDSETQYF

d_call: -
clone_size: -
j_call: TRBJ2-3
v_call: TRBV11-1
cdr3_nt: TGTGCCAGCACCAAAGATCAGGTTAGACAAGATACGCAGTATTTT
cdr3_aa: CASTKDQVRQDTQYF

d_call: -
clone_size: many
j_call: TRBJ2-5
v_call: TRBV29-1
cdr3_nt: TGCAGCGTTGGGGCCCAGTACTTC
cdr3_aa: CSVGAQYF

d_call: -
clone_size: -
j_call: TRBJ1-2
v_call: TRBV28
cdr3_nt: TGTGCCAGCAGCCTTGTTTCAGGGTATTGGGGCTACACCTTC
cdr3_aa: CASSLVSGYWGYTF

d_call: -
clone_size: -
j_call: TRBJ2-3
v_call: TRBV9
cdr3_nt: TGTGCCAGCAGCGTATCGGAGACCACTAGCACAGATACGCAGTATTTT
cdr3_aa: CASSVSETTSTDTQYF

d_call: -
clone_size: -
j_call: TRBJ1-1
v_call: TRBV12-3/TRBV12-4
cdr3_nt: TGTGCCAGCAGATCCGACGGGGGGAATGAAGCTTTCTTT
cdr3_aa: CASRSDGGNEAFF

d_call: -
clone_size: -
j_call: TRBJ1-4
v_call: TRBV7-9
cdr3_nt: TGTGCCAGCAGCCTGTGGCGGGCCACGACTAATGAAAAACTGTTTTTT
cdr3_aa: CASSLWRATTNEKLFF

d_call: -
clone_size: -
j_call: TRBJ2-5
v_call: TRBV10-3
cdr3_nt: TGTGCCTCAACTAAGGACCCAGGTCCGTCATTTGAGCAGTACTTC
cdr3_aa: CASTKDPGPSFEQYF

d_call: -
clone_size: -
j_call: TRBJ2-7
v_call: TRBV10-3
cdr3_nt: TGTGCCATCAAGATAGGGGACGCCTACGAGCAGTACTTC
cdr3_aa: CAIKIGDAYEQYF

d_call: TRBD2
clone_size: -
j_call: TRBJ2-1
v_call: TRBV6-1
cdr3_nt: TGTGCCAGCAGTGAACTCTTTAGCGGGATCACCATAAGTGGGAATGAGCAGTTCTTC
cdr3_aa: CASSELFSGITISGNEQFF

d_call: -
clone_size: few
j_call: TRBJ1-2
v_call: TRBV18
cdr3_nt: TGTGCCAGCTCACCGTCGTCAGGGGTTACAGCTAACTATGGCTACACCTTC
cdr3_aa: CASSPSSGVTANYGYTF

d_call: TRBD1
clone_size: -
j_call: TRBJ1-6
v_call: TRBV2
cdr3_nt: TGTGCCAGCGCCCGCGGGACAGGGAATTCACCCCTCCACTTT
cdr3_aa: CASARGTGNSPLHF

d_call: TRBD2
clone_size: few
j_call: TRBJ2-3
v_call: TRBV12-3/TRBV12-4
cdr3_nt: TGTGCCAGCAGTTCGTCGGGGGGGGTCACAGATACGCAGTATTTT
cdr3_aa: CASSSSGGVTDTQYF

d_call: TRBD1
clone_size: -
j_call: TRBJ2-7
v_call: TRBV6-6
cdr3_nt: TGTGCCAGCAGTTACCGACAGGGAAACGAGCAGTACTTC
cdr3_aa: CASSYRQGNEQYF

d_call: TRBD2
clone_size: -
j_call: TRBJ2-1
v_call: TRBV7-9
cdr3_nt: TGTGCCAGCGATCCGGGGCTAGCGGAAGGCAATGAGCAGTTCTTC
cdr3_aa: CASDPGLAEGNEQFF

d_call: -
clone_size: -
j_call: TRBJ2-5
v_call: TRBV25-1
cdr3_nt: TGTGCCAGCTGTCGGGCGAGTACGGCAGAGACCCAGTACTTC
cdr3_aa: CASCRASTAETQYF

d_call: TRBD2
clone_size: -
j_call: TRBJ2-1
v_call: TRBV2
cdr3_nt: TGTGCCAGCAGTAGACTAGCGGGAGTCAGTAATGAGCAGTTCTTC
cdr3_aa: CASSRLAGVSNEQFF

d_call: -
clone_size: few
j_call: TRBJ2-4
v_call: TRBV10-3
cdr3_nt: TGTGCCATCAGTGAGGGGGGGGCCGGCAAAAACATTCAGTACTTC
cdr3_aa: CAISEGGAGKNIQYF

d_call: TRBD1
clone_size: many
j_call: TRBJ1-2
v_call: TRBV6-6
cdr3_nt: TGTGCCAGCAGTACCAGGGGGGACTATGGCTACACCTTC
cdr3_aa: CASSTRGDYGYTF

d_call: -
clone_size: -
j_call: TRBJ1-1
v_call: TRBV20-1
cdr3_nt: TGCAGTGCTAGGAACAACTACGGTGGCACTGAAGCTTTCTTT
cdr3_aa: CSARNNYGGTEAFF

d_call: -
clone_size: -
j_call: TRBJ1-5
v_call: TRBV10-3
cdr3_nt: TGTGCCATCAGTGAGTCGAACGGAGCAAGCAATCAGCCCCAGCATTTT
cdr3_aa: CAISESNGASNQPQHF

d_call: -
clone_size: -
j_call: TRBJ1-4
v_call: TRBV12-3/TRBV12-4
cdr3_nt: TGTGCCAGCAGTTCGGGGCCTGCTAATGAAAAACTGTTTTTT
cdr3_aa: CASSSGPANEKLFF

d_call: -
clone_size: few
j_call: TRBJ2-7
v_call: TRBV10-2
cdr3_nt: TGCGCCAGCACCCCCGGGGCTATCTACGAGCAGTACTTC
cdr3_aa: CASTPGAIYEQYF

d_call: -
clone_size: -
j_call: TRBJ2-5
v_call: TRBV28
cdr3_nt: TGTGCCAGCAGTACCACTCGACAGAGGAAGGAGACCCAGTACTTC
cdr3_aa: CASSTTRQRKETQYF

d_call: TRBD1
clone_size: many
j_call: TRBJ1-2
v_call: TRBV6-1
cdr3_nt: TGTGCCAGCAGTGGGACAGGGGATGGCTACACCTTC
cdr3_aa: CASSGTGDGYTF

d_call: -
clone_size: few
j_call: TRBJ2-5
v_call: TRBV2
cdr3_nt: TGTGCCAGCAACCAAAGGATGGGGACAAGACAGGTTTCAGAGACCCAGTACTTC
cdr3_aa: CASNQRMGTRQVSETQYF

d_call: -
clone_size: -
j_call: TRBJ2-2
v_call: TRBV6-6
cdr3_nt: TGTGCCAGCAGTTACTCGTACGGGGGCATAAACACCGGGGAGCTGTTTTTT
cdr3_aa: CASSYSYGGINTGELFF

d_call: -
clone_size: few
j_call: TRBJ1-5
v_call: TRBV9
cdr3_nt: TGTGCCAGCAGCGTAGATGGGGCAAGCAATCAGCCCCAGCATTTT
cdr3_aa: CASSVDGASNQPQHF

d_call: -
clone_size: -
j_call: TRBJ2-7
v_call: TRBV7-9
cdr3_nt: TGTGCCAGCAGCCTAAATTTAGGGGGGCGGTACGAGCAGTACTTC
cdr3_aa: CASSLNLGGRYEQYF

d_call: -
clone_size: few
j_call: TRBJ1-2
v_call: TRBV27
cdr3_nt: TGTGCCAGCAGTCCCCTCGGAGCTTATGGCTACACCTTC
cdr3_aa: CASSPLGAYGYTF

d_call: -
clone_size: few
j_call: TRBJ1-6
v_call: TRBV6-1
cdr3_nt: TGTGCCAGCCAGAGATCAGAGAGTTCACCCCTCCACTTT
cdr3_aa: CASQRSESSPLHF

d_call: TRBD2
clone_size: -
j_call: TRBJ2-1
v_call: TRBV10-3
cdr3_nt: TGTGCCATCAGCGACAAACCGGGACTAGCGGGAGGCGAGCAGTTCTTC
cdr3_aa: CAISDKPGLAGGEQFF

d_call: TRBD2
clone_size: few
j_call: TRBJ2-5
v_call: TRBV7-9
cdr3_nt: TGTGCCAGCAGCCCGACTTCCGGGACTAGTATAGAGACCCAGTACTTC
cdr3_aa: CASSPTSGTSIETQYF

d_call: TRBD2
clone_size: -
j_call: TRBJ2-1
v_call: TRBV10-3
cdr3_nt: TGTGCCAGTCAGACTAGCGGGAGGGATGAGCAGTTCTTC
cdr3_aa: CASQTSGRDEQFF

d_call: -
clone_size: -
j_call: TRBJ1-2
v_call: TRBV25-1
cdr3_nt: TGTGCCAGCAGTGAATATAAGGCAGGGGCCTATGGCTACACCTTC
cdr3_aa: CASSEYKAGAYGYTF

d_call: -
clone_size: -
j_call: TRBJ2-1
v_call: TRBV20-1
cdr3_nt: TGCAGTGCTAGAGAAGCCCCCGGGACTCCTTCCTACAATGAGCAGTTCTTC
cdr3_aa: CSAREAPGTPSYNEQFF